Below are 3 T cell receptor beta chains sequenced from a single sample in a study of blood T cell repertoires in COVID-19. Profiling relied on immunoSEQ multiplex PCR, and the TCRdb table lists in-frame clones only, not all of them. The sample consists of 200,000 to 250,000 clones, around 81% of them appearing once. Specimen: peripheral blood. The receptors here all came from a woman over 75 with COVID-19, enrolled during active disease.

V is TRBV5-1 and J is TRBJ1-1, with D perhaps matching TRBD1 (5 bases). The germline gives CDR1 SGHRS, CDR2 YFSETQ. The CDR3 has 15 residues. V lost 4 bases and J lost 1, with 14 bases in between. CDR3 in DNA: TGCGCCAGCAGCACTCTAGGGGTTGGGAACACTGAAGCTTTCTTT. Translation: CASSTLGVGNTEAFF.

This clone showed up just a few times. The chain recombines TRBV5-4 with TRBJ1-2, with D uncertain. The germline V gene has CDR1 SGHNT and CDR2 YYREEE (reference sequence). The CDR3 has 15 amino acids. With 5 bases removed from V and 8 bases from J, the gap between germline ends came to 22 bases. The CDR3 here is CASRSGQEGPRGYTF. In DNA form, the CDR3 reads TGTGCCAGCAGGTCCGGGCAGGAGGGCCCCCGAGGCTACACCTTC.

The genes are TRBV5-1 and TRBJ1-1; D uncertain. From germline, CDR1 is SGHRS and CDR2 YFSETQ. This CDR3 region has 11 residues. V lost 0 bases to trimming and J lost 11 bases, with 8 bases between them. The CDR3 spells CASSLGTMAFF. The CDR3 DNA reads as TGCGCCAGCAGCTTGGGCACAATGGCTTTCTTT.